These T cell receptor beta chains were read from a single sample in a study of T-cell reconstitution after alpha-beta-depleted transplantation in children. TCRdb re-derived calls from the PCR reads in MiXCR, one entry per CDR3 protein. Of about a million distinct CDR3 sequences listed, about 29% are singletons. The input for sequencing was PBMCs, mostly from graft donor cells, taken 360 days after TCRalphabeta/CD19-depleted stem cell transplant. The receptors stem from a boy under two years old who had a stem cell transplant for SCID, so the T cells may come from the graft donor. CDR3s include the opening cysteine and the closing phenylalanine or tryptophan. Each record gives: V gene, D gene, J gene, clone size, CDR3 protein, CDR3 DNA. The D gene is left open where the match is weak. Where a row states a size, it is once, few, many or the class of an expanded clone; other rows omit it.

V: TRBV4-3; D: TRBD2; J: TRBJ2-7; size: many; CDR3: CASSQGWTSGGTLPYEQYF; DNA: TGCGCCAGCAGCCAGGGGTGGACTAGCGGGGGGACATTGCCCTACGAGCAGTACTTC
V: TRBV3-1; D: -; J: TRBJ2-5; size: few; CDR3: CASSQAKEFKETQYF; DNA: TGTGCCAGCAGCCAAGCCAAGGAGTTCAAGGAGACCCAGTACTTC
V: TRBV4-2; D: -; J: TRBJ2-1; size: -; CDR3: CASSQVGADISYNEQFF; DNA: TGTGCCAGCAGCCAAGTGGGAGCGGACATCTCCTACAATGAGCAGTTCTTC
V: TRBV12-3/TRBV12-4; D: -; J: TRBJ1-5; size: once; CDR3: CASSPSWVQPQHF; DNA: TGTGCCAGCAGCCCCTCCTGGGTCCAGCCCCAGCATTTT
V: TRBV14; D: TRBD1; J: TRBJ2-3; size: -; CDR3: CASSQDRGRVTDTQYF; DNA: TGTGCCAGCAGCCAAGACAGGGGGCGAGTAACAGATACGCAGTATTTT
V: TRBV4-1; D: -; J: TRBJ2-4; size: few; CDR3: CASSQGGWRALLAKNIQYF; DNA: TGCGCCAGCAGCCAAGGGGGGTGGAGGGCTCTATTAGCCAAAAACATTCAGTACTTC
V: TRBV12-3/TRBV12-4; D: -; J: TRBJ2-2; size: many; CDR3: CASSLGGPGELFF; DNA: TGTGCCAGCAGTTTAGGGGGACCCGGGGAGCTGTTTTTT
V: TRBV11-2; D: TRBD1; J: TRBJ1-1; size: once; CDR3: CASSPTTGDTEAFF; DNA: TGTGCCAGCAGCCCTACCACAGGGGACACTGAAGCTTTCTTT
V: TRBV12-3/TRBV12-4; D: -; J: TRBJ1-2; size: -; CDR3: CASSLIAGLGYGYTF; DNA: TGTGCCAGCAGTTTAATCGCCGGGTTGGGCTATGGCTACACCTTC
V: TRBV7-6; D: -; J: TRBJ2-7; size: once; CDR3: CASSLETRDTLLEQYF; DNA: TGTGCCAGCAGCCTCGAGACCCGGGACACCCTTTTGGAGCAGTACTTC
V: TRBV7-9; D: TRBD1; J: TRBJ2-3; size: few; CDR3: CASSQGTGVSTDTQYF; DNA: TGTGCCAGCAGCCAAGGGACAGGGGTGAGCACAGATACGCAGTATTTT
V: TRBV7-8; D: -; J: TRBJ2-6; size: -; CDR3: CASSSGWGGVTLSGANVLTF; DNA: TGTGCCAGCAGCTCCGGATGGGGAGGAGTGACCCTCTCTGGGGCCAACGTCCTGACTTTC
V: TRBV4-2; D: -; J: TRBJ2-2; size: -; CDR3: CASSQRGQRASTGELFF; DNA: TGTGCCAGCAGCCAAAGGGGCCAGAGGGCTAGCACCGGGGAGCTGTTTTTT
V: TRBV12-3/TRBV12-4; D: -; J: TRBJ2-3; size: -; CDR3: CASSSQLSSTDTQYF; DNA: TGTGCCAGCAGTTCGCAACTCTCTAGCACAGATACGCAGTATTTT
V: TRBV28; D: -; J: TRBJ1-3; size: few; CDR3: CASSLPTVSGNTIYF; DNA: TGTGCCAGCAGTTTACCTACCGTCTCTGGAAACACCATATATTTT
V: TRBV12-3/TRBV12-4; D: -; J: TRBJ2-5; size: few; CDR3: CASSFILPSTQYF; DNA: TGTGCCAGCAGTTTTATACTCCCGTCGACCCAGTACTTC
V: TRBV6-2/TRBV6-3; D: -; J: TRBJ2-7; size: -; CDR3: CASSYSIVTYEQYF; DNA: TGTGCCAGCAGTTACTCGATTGTGACCTACGAGCAGTACTTC
V: TRBV6-4; D: -; J: TRBJ2-3; size: few; CDR3: CASRLRGTGGSQGTDTQYF; DNA: TGTGCCAGCAGACTCCGAGGGACAGGCGGGAGTCAAGGCACAGATACGCAGTATTTT
V: TRBV29-1; D: -; J: TRBJ2-7; size: -; CDR3: CSAGLTSYEQYF; DNA: TGCAGCGCGGGCCTCACTTCCTACGAGCAGTACTTC
V: TRBV27; D: -; J: TRBJ2-7; size: many; CDR3: CASSPPGQLAYEQYF; DNA: TGTGCCAGCAGTCCTCCGGGGCAGTTGGCCTACGAGCAGTACTTC
V: TRBV6-6; D: -; J: TRBJ2-1; size: -; CDR3: CASNGERQFF; DNA: TGTGCCAGCAACGGAGAAAGGCAGTTCTTC
V: TRBV20-1; D: TRBD1; J: TRBJ2-7; size: -; CDR3: CSAATGQGYEQYF; DNA: TGCAGTGCTGCGACGGGACAGGGGTACGAGCAGTACTTC
V: TRBV12-3/TRBV12-4; D: -; J: TRBJ2-1; size: -; CDR3: CASSLEWLGEQFF; DNA: TGTGCCAGCAGTTTAGAGTGGTTGGGTGAGCAGTTCTTC
V: TRBV7-2; D: -; J: TRBJ1-4; size: -; CDR3: CASSLDGGSNEKLFF; DNA: TGTGCCAGCAGCTTAGACGGGGGGAGTAATGAAAAACTGTTTTTT
V: TRBV15; D: -; J: TRBJ2-7; size: -; CDR3: CATSRDRDPEGQYF; DNA: TGTGCCACCAGCAGAGATCGAGACCCAGAAGGGCAGTACTTC
V: TRBV10-3; D: -; J: TRBJ1-1; size: -; CDR3: CAIKKGETEAFF; DNA: TGTGCCATCAAAAAGGGTGAGACTGAAGCTTTCTTT
V: TRBV3-1; D: TRBD1; J: TRBJ2-1; size: -; CDR3: CASSHTGTGDSHEQFF; DNA: TGTGCCAGCAGCCACACCGGGACAGGGGATAGCCATGAGCAGTTCTTC
V: TRBV20-1; D: -; J: TRBJ1-1; size: -; CDR3: CSATGQGSRTEAFF; DNA: TGCAGTGCTACCGGACAAGGATCCCGTACTGAAGCTTTCTTT
V: TRBV5-1; D: TRBD2; J: TRBJ2-7; size: many; CDR3: CASSPGGASYEQYF; DNA: TGCGCCAGCAGCCCCGGGGGGGCCTCCTACGAGCAGTACTTC
V: TRBV9; D: -; J: TRBJ1-1; size: -; CDR3: CASSAGEGRINTEAFF; DNA: TGTGCCAGCAGCGCCGGGGAGGGACGGATCAACACTGAAGCTTTCTTT
V: TRBV29-1; D: TRBD2; J: TRBJ2-3; size: -; CDR3: CSVDGGGSVADTQYF; DNA: TGCAGCGTTGATGGGGGGGGGTCCGTCGCAGATACGCAGTATTTT
V: TRBV20-1; D: -; J: TRBJ1-5; size: -; CDR3: CSARGTAFQHF; DNA: TGCAGTGCGCGGGGGACGGCTTTCCAGCATTTT
V: TRBV20-1; D: -; J: TRBJ2-3; size: -; CDR3: CSAAITDTQYF; DNA: TGCAGTGCTGCGATCACAGATACGCAGTATTTT
V: TRBV10-3; D: -; J: TRBJ2-5; size: -; CDR3: CAISGVLAEETQYF; DNA: TGTGCCATCAGCGGGGTCTTAGCAGAGGAGACCCAGTACTTC
V: TRBV7-2; D: TRBD1; J: TRBJ1-3; size: -; CDR3: CASSFAAPGQAYSGNTIYF; DNA: TGTGCCAGCAGCTTTGCCGCTCCGGGACAGGCCTACTCTGGAAACACCATATATTTT
V: TRBV7-9; D: -; J: TRBJ2-2; size: few; CDR3: CASSLSKSGRNTGELFF; DNA: TGTGCCAGCAGCTTATCCAAAAGCGGCCGGAACACCGGGGAGCTGTTTTTT
V: TRBV5-1; D: TRBD2; J: TRBJ2-3; size: many; CDR3: CASSLTSGSNTDTQYF; DNA: TGCGCCAGCAGCTTGACTAGCGGGTCGAACACAGATACGCAGTATTTT
V: TRBV10-3; D: -; J: TRBJ2-1; size: few; CDR3: CAIGTPNPNEQFF; DNA: TGTGCCATCGGTACTCCCAACCCCAATGAGCAGTTCTTC
V: TRBV10-3; D: -; J: TRBJ2-7; size: once; CDR3: CAISEAQTPYEQYF; DNA: TGTGCCATCAGTGAGGCCCAAACCCCCTACGAGCAGTACTTC
V: TRBV12-3/TRBV12-4; D: TRBD1; J: TRBJ1-1; size: -; CDR3: CASSPIDRGGTEAFF; DNA: TGTGCCAGCAGCCCTATCGACAGGGGCGGTACTGAAGCTTTCTTT
V: TRBV7-2; D: -; J: TRBJ2-1; size: -; CDR3: CASSPRESGVNEQFF; DNA: TGTGCCAGCAGCCCCCGGGAGTCCGGGGTGAATGAGCAGTTCTTC
V: TRBV6-1; D: TRBD1; J: TRBJ2-7; size: few; CDR3: CASTQGSTGGYEQYF; DNA: TGTGCCAGCACTCAAGGATCGACAGGGGGCTACGAGCAGTACTTC